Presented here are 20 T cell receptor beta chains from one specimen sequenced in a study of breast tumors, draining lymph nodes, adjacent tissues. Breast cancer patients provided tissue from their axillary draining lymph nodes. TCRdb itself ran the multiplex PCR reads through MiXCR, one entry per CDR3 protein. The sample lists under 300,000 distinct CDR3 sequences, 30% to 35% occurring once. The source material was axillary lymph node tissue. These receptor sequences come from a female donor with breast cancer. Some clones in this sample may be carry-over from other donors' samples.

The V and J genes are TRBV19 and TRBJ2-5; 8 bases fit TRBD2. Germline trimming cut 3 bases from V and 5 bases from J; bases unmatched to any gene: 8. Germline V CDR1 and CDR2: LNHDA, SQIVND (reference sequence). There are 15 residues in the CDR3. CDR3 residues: CASSISGGDQETQYF. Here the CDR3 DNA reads TGTGCCAGTAGTATCTCGGGGGGGGATCAGGAGACCCAGTACTTC.

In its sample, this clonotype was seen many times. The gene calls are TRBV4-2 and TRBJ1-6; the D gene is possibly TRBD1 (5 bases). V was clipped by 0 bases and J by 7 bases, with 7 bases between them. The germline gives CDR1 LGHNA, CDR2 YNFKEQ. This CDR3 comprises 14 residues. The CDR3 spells CASSQDGGNSPLHF. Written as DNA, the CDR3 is TGTGCCAGCAGCCAAGATGGGGGGAATTCACCCCTCCACTTT.

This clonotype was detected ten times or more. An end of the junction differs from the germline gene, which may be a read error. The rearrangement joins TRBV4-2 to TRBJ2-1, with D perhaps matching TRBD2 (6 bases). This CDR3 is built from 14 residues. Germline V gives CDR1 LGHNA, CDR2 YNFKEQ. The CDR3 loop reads CASSQTAGRWKGVF. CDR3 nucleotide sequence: TGTGCCAGCAGCCAAACAGCCGGGAGATGGAAAGGGGTCTTC.

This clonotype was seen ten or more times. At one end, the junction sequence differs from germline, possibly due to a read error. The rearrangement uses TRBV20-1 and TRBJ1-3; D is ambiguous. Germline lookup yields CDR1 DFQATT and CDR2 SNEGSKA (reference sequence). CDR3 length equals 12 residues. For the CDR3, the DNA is TGCAGTGCCCAGGTGCCTGGGAACACCATATATTTT. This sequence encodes CSAQVPGNTIYF.

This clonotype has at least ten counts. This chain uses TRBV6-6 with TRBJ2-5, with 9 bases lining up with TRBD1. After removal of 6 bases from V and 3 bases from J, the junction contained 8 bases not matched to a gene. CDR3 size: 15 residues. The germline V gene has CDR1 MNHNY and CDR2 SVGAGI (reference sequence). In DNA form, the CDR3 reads TGTGCCAGCAGATACCCGGGACAGGGCAAAGAGACCCAGTACTTC. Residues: CASRYPGQGKETQYF.

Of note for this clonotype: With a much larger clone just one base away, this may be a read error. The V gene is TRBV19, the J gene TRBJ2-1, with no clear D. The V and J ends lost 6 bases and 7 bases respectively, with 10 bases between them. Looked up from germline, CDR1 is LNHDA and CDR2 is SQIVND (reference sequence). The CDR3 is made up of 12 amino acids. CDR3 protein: CASRGDWNEQFF. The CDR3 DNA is TGTGCCAGTAGAGGCGATTGGAATGAGCAGTTCTTC.

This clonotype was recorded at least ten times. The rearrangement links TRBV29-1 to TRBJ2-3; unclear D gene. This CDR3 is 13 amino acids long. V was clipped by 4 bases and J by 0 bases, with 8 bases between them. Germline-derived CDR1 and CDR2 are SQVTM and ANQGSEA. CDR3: CSVALDSTDTQYF. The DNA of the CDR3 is TGCAGCGTTGCGTTGGACAGCACAGATACGCAGTATTTT.

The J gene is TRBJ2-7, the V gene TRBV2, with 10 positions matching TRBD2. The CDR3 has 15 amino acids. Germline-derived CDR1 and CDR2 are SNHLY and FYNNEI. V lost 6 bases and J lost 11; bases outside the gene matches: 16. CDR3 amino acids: CASRKEAEREGSEYF. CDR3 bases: TGTGCCAGCAGGAAGGAGGCCGAGCGGGAGGGATCCGAGTACTTC.

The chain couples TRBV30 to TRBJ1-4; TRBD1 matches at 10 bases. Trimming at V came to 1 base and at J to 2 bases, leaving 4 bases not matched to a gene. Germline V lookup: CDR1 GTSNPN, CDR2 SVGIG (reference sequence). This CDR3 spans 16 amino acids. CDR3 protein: CAWSADRGHTNEKLFF. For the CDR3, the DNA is TGTGCCTGGAGTGCCGACAGGGGGCACACTAATGAAAAACTGTTTTTT.

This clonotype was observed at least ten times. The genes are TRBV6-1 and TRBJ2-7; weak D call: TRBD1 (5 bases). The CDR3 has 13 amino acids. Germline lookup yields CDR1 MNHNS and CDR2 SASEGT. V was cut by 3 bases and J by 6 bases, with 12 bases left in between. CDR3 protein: CASSEPAGREQYF. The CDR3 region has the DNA TGTGCCAGCAGTGAGCCGGCAGGGCGCGAGCAGTACTTC.

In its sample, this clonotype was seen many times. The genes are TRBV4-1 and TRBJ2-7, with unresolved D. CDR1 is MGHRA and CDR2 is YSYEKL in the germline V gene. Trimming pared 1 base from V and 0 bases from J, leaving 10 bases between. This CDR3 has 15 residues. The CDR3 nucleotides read TGCGCCAGCAGCCAAGGACGGCTTAGCTCCTACGAGCAGTACTTC. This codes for CASSQGRLSSYEQYF.

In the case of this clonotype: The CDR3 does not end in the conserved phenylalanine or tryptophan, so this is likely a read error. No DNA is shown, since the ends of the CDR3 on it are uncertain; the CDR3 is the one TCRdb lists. CDR3: CAISRLAG. The chain joins TRBV10-3 to TRBJ2-7; the table's D call, TRBD2, has no DNA check behind it. CDR1 ENHRY and CDR2 SYGVKD come from the germline V gene. The length of the CDR3 is 8 amino acids, counting both ends.

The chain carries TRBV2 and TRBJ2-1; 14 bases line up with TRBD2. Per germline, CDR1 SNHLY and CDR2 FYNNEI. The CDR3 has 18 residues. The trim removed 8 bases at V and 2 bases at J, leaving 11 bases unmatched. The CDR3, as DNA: TGTGCCAGCTCCGGACTAGCGGGAGGACCAACACCCTACAATGAGCAGTTCTTC. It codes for CASSGLAGGPTPYNEQFF. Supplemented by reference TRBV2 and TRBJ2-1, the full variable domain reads EPEVTQTPSHQVTQMGQEVILRCVPISNHLYFYWYRQILGQKVEFLVSFYNNEISEKSEIFDDQFSVERPDGSNFTLKIRSTKLEDSAMYFCASSGLAGGPTPYNEQFFGPGTRLTVL.

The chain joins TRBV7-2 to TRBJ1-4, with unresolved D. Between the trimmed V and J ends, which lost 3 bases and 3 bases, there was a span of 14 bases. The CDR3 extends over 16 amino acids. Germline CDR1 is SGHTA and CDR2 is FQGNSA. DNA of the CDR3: TGTGCCAGCAGCTTGAGTTTCACGGCGGCTAATGAAAAACTGTTTTTT. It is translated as CASSLSFTAANEKLFF.

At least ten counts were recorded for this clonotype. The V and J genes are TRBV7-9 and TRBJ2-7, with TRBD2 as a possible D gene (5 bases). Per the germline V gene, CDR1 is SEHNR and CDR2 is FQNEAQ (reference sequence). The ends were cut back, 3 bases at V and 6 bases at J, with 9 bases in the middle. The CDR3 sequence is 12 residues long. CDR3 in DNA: TGTGCCAGCAGCTTTTCGGGGATCGAGCAGTACTTC. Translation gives CASSFSGIEQYF.

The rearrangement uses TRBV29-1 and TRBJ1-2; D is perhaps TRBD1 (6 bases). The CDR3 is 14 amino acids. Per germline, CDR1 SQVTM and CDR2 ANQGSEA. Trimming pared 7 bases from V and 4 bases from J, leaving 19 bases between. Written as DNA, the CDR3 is TGCAGCGCTGACAACAGGGCCCTTGGCTATGGCTACACCTTC. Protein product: CSADNRALGYGYTF.

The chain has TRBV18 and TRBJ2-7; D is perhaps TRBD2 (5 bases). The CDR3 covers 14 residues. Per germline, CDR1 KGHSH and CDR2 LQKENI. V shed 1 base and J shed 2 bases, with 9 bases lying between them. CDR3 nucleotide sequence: TGTGCCAGCTCACCACTACGGGGAACCTACGAGCAGTACTTC. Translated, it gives CASSPLRGTYEQYF.

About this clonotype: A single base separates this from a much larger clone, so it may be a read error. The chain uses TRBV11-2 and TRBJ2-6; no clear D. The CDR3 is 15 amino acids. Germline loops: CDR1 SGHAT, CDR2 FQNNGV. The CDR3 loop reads CASSLVASAANVLTF. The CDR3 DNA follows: TGTGCCAGCAGCTTAGTCGCCTCTGCGGCCAACGTCCTGACTTTC.

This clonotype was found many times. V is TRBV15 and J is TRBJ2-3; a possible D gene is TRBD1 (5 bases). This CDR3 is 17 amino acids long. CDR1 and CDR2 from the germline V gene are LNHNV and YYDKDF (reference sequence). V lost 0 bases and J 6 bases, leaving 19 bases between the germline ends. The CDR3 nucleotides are TGTGCCACCAGCAGAGATTTAGGACACGAAGTAGGGGATACGCAGTATTTT. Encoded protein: CATSRDLGHEVGDTQYF.

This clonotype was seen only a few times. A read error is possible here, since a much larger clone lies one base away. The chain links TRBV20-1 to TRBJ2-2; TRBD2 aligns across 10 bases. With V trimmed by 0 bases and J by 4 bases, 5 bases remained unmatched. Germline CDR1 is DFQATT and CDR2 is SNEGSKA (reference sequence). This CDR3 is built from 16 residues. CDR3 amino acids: CSAREGTSATTGELFF. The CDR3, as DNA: TGCAGTGCTAGAGAGGGGACTAGCGCGACCACCGGGGAGCTGTTTTTT.